This entry lists 3 T cell receptor beta chains sequenced from one sample in a study of blood T cells in healthy people across ages. Sample-barcoded 5' priming and a J-beta primer mix drove a second PCR of 7 to 11 cycles. TCRdb fed the 5' RACE reads into MiXCR, producing one record per CDR3 protein. The sample yields 800,000 or so distinct CDR3 sequences, about 46% seen once. Sequencing was done on a sample of blood. The receptors were sampled from an elderly man in good health.

This clonotype was counted only a few times. J is TRBJ2-5 and V is TRBV12-3 or TRBV12-4; D is uncertain. The CDR3 sequence is 13 residues long. The ends were cut back, 3 bases at V and 2 bases at J, with 7 bases in the middle. CDR3 nucleotides: TGTGCCAGCAGTTTTAACGCACAAGAGACCCAGTACTTC. Its protein is CASSFNAQETQYF.

This chain links TRBV28 with TRBJ1-4; D is possibly TRBD1 (6 bases). With 6 bases removed from V and 0 bases from J, the gap between germline ends came to 14 bases. The CDR3 runs 16 residues. The germline gives CDR1 MDHEN, CDR2 SYDVKM. The CDR3 DNA follows: TGTGCCAGCAGCAAACTCAGGGGTGCAACTAATGAAAAACTGTTTTTT. Amino acid sequence: CASSKLRGATNEKLFF.

CDR3 in amino acids: CASSPRLAGRPKNIQYF. DNA of the CDR3: TGTGCCAGCAGTCCCCGGCTAGCGGGAAGACCGAAAAACATTCAGTACTTC. V gene TRBV27 combines with J gene TRBJ2-4, with 9 positions matching TRBD2. V lost 5 bases to trimming and J lost 4 bases; unmatched junction nucleotides: 12. Looked up from germline, CDR1 is MNHEY and CDR2 is SMNVEV (reference sequence). CDR3 length: 17 residues.